What follows is one T cell receptor (beta chain) and its context. This record comes from a study of blood T cell repertoires in COVID-19. Study context: COVID-19 samples, acute and convalescent, were from the United States, Italy and Spain. PBMCs, B-cell-depleted T cells, or T cells were the source of the cDNA or gDNA that made up the material.

Cohort placement rested on clinical history that participants reported themselves. Up to 2 weeks before entering the study, exposed participants had met a COVID-19 case. Germline V CDR1 and CDR2: SGHDN, FVKESK. V dropped 5 bases and J dropped 4 bases, with 18 bases sitting between them. The CDR3 contains 16 residues. Sequenced by immunoSEQ multiplex PCR; TCRdb stores in-frame clones only, minus some. Of 50,000 to 70,000 clones in the sample, under 80% were seen once. The material sequenced was PBMCs or T cells enriched from blood (not recorded which). The clonotype comes from a woman aged 55-70 years who had been exposed to COVID-19. The rearrangement links TRBV14 to TRBJ1-3; no clear D gene. CDR3 in DNA: TGTGCCAGCAGCTTACGACTACAAGCGGGCGGAAACACCATATATTTT. Its protein is CASSLRLQAGGNTIYF.